This T cell receptor (beta chain) was profiled in a study of blood T cell repertoires in COVID-19. Study at large: Acute and convalescent COVID-19 specimens originated in the United States, Italy and Spain.

The repertoire was sequenced with immunoSEQ multiplex PCR; TCRdb's copy has only in-frame clones and lacks some. The profile shows about 280,000 clones, around nine tenths of them singletons. Participants, roughly 18 to 90 years old, spanned around 25 US areas. CDR1 and CDR2 from the germline V gene are SGHRS and YFSETQ. V shed 2 bases and J shed 0 bases, with 12 bases lying between them. The CDR3 is 16 amino acids. This rearrangement joins TRBV5-1 to TRBJ2-4; D perhaps matches TRBD1 (5 bases). Sequences were obtained from PBMCs or T cells enriched from blood (not recorded which). The TCR sequence derives from a middle-aged woman who had recovered from COVID-19. CDR3 coding DNA: TGCGCCAGCAGCTTAAAAACAGGAGTAGCCAAAAACATTCAGTACTTC. Translation: CASSLKTGVAKNIQYF.